This T cell receptor beta chain was sequenced in a study of shared clonotypes between healthy human individuals. On the study more broadly: Used for every donor were three CD4 naive, three CD4 memory, two CD8 naive and one CD8 memory plate.

TCRdb's copy holds only in-frame clones and misses some; the assay was immunoSEQ multiplex PCR. The table has just over 2,000,000 clones, 95% seen once. Study-wide results and limits: Rarefaction analysis demonstrated incomplete sorted-subset sequencing notwithstanding large depth.

V lost 6 bases, J lost 5 bases, and 22 bases lay in between. The V gene's germline CDR1 is MGHDK and CDR2 SYGVNS. The CDR3 has 16 amino acids. On this clone itself: No antigen is known for it.

Sequencing was done on a sample of naive CD4+ T cells sorted from blood. Documented subset: CD45RA+ positively selected. This clonotype was sampled from a man between 18 and 29 years old in good health. The chain joins TRBV25-1 to TRBJ1-1; perhaps TRBD1 as D (6 bases). This chain's CDR3 is CASSRGGLARGTEAFF. In nucleotides, the CDR3 is TGTGCCAGCAGCCGAGGGGGTCTCGCTCGGGGAACTGAAGCTTTCTTT.